This record covers a single T cell receptor (beta chain). Its specificity is not known. Clones were read by immunoSEQ multiplex PCR, and TCRdb kept only the in-frame ones, dropping some. The sample has about 400,000 clones, roughly 90% seen once. The data derive from a study of Ad26.COV2.S vaccination and SARS-CoV-2 variants. Study overall: Intramuscular Ad26.COV2.S at 5x10^10 or 1x10^11 viral particles.

The CDR3 has 16 residues. Looked up from germline, CDR1 is MNHNS and CDR2 is SASEGT. The V end was cut by 1 base, the J end by 4 bases, with 14 bases between. The study, taken as a whole, reports: The breadth of spike-specific CD8+ and CD4+ T cell responses after vaccination was reportedly substantial.

Treatment reported: 19 received Ad26.COV2.S at low or high dose, single or two shots; a few received placebo; per-sample allocation not given. The study sampled participants on day 63 after the first vaccine or placebo injection. Ad26.COV2.S expressed prefusion-stabilized spike from the original Wuhan strain. This clonotype originated in a person aged 18-60 years who received the Ad26.COV2.S COVID-19 vaccine or a placebo. The sample here was peripheral blood, taken in a trial of Ad26.COV2.S vaccine versus placebo. This chain uses TRBV6-1 with TRBJ2-1; TRBD2 might be the D (7 bases). CDR3 DNA sequence: TGTGCCAGCAGTGAAGATCGCGGGGGCTGGTACAATGAGCAGTTCTTC. Translated: CASSEDRGGWYNEQFF.